Each of the 29 T cell receptor beta chains below was sequenced from the same sample in a study of blood T cell repertoires in COVID-19. This table comes from immunoSEQ multiplex PCR, and its TCRdb copy is limited to in-frame clones, with some not included. This repertoire shows around 150,000 clones, about 92% found once; its top ten account for over 15%. The sequenced material came from peripheral blood. These receptors were obtained from a man in his 60s with active or convalescent COVID-19.

The DNA of the CDR3 is TGTGCCAGCAGCAGGACAGGGAGGGAAACAGATACGCAGTATTTT. Its protein is CASSRTGRETDTQYF. The chain joins TRBV27 to TRBJ2-3; possible D gene TRBD1, 8 bases. Germline values: CDR1 MNHEY, CDR2 SMNVEV (reference sequence). V was cut by 6 bases and J by 3 bases, with 16 bases left in between. The CDR3 runs to 15 residues.

The chain is built from TRBV2 and TRBJ2-1, with 8 nucleotides matching TRBD1. V was pared by 6 bases and J by 1 base, with 5 bases of the junction left unmatched. The germline gives CDR1 SNHLY, CDR2 FYNNEI. The CDR3 is 15 residues long. The CDR3 sequence is CASRERTGSYNEQFF. Here the CDR3 DNA reads TGTGCCAGCAGAGAAAGGACAGGGTCCTACAATGAGCAGTTCTTC.

The table lists this clone with a count of one. The chain joins TRBV18 to TRBJ2-3, with 10 bases aligning to TRBD2. The CDR3 consists of 20 residues. In germline, CDR1 is KGHSH, CDR2 LQKENI. V dropped 2 bases and J dropped 3; count of bases not matched to a gene: 17. The DNA for the CDR3 is TGTGCCAGCTCACCAAAGATGTACAGGACTAGCGGAAAATTTACAGATACGCAGTATTTT. Its protein product is CASSPKMYRTSGKFTDTQYF.

The V and J genes are TRBV7-2 and TRBJ2-7; 7 nucleotides agree with TRBD1. The junction had 8 bases not matched to a gene; V was cut back by 4 bases and J by 2 bases. The CDR3 runs to 15 residues. Germline V gives CDR1 SGHTA, CDR2 FQGNSA. The CDR3 nucleotides read TGTGCCAGCAGCTCCAGTCGGGACAGAACCTACGAGCAGTACTTC. It translates to CASSSSRDRTYEQYF.

J is TRBJ1-4 and V is TRBV3-1 (or the pseudogene TRBV3-2); D is possibly TRBD1 (5 bases). Germline CDR1 reads LGHDT; CDR2 reads YNNKEL (reference sequence). V shed 2 bases and J shed 1 base, with 14 bases lying between them. The CDR3 has 17 residues. The CDR3 DNA is TGTGCCAGCAGCCAACCTCAGGGAACGAGAACTAATGAAAAACTGTTTTTT. Translated: CASSQPQGTRTNEKLFF.

This chain uses TRBV18 with TRBJ2-7, with 11 bases that match TRBD1. This CDR3 has 15 residues. CDR1 KGHSH and CDR2 LQKENI come from the germline V gene. V gave up 8 bases and J gave up 3 bases; unmatched junction bases: 9. The CDR3 loop is CASPLPGQGVYEQYF. The CDR3 DNA reads TGTGCCAGCCCTCTTCCGGGACAGGGGGTCTACGAGCAGTACTTC.

In regard to this clone: Other nucleotide sequences in the sample specify the same CDR3. The chain is built from TRBV5-1 and TRBJ2-3, with 8 bases lining up with TRBD1. Germline V gives CDR1 SGHRS, CDR2 YFSETQ. The CDR3 runs to 15 residues. V shed 1 base and J 1 base; nucleotides not matched to a gene: 2. This CDR3 is CASSLTGGRTDTQYF. The DNA of the CDR3 is TGCGCCAGCAGCTTGACAGGGGGGCGCACAGATACGCAGTATTTT.

CDR3 coding DNA: TGTGCCAGCAGCCACAGCGGGAGGGCCGACAATGAGCAGTTCTTC. It encodes CASSHSGRADNEQFF. The chain joins TRBV7-9 to TRBJ2-1; 10 bases map to TRBD2. J gave up 5 bases and V 5 bases, and 6 bases lay outside the gene matches. In germline, CDR1 is SEHNR, CDR2 FQNEAQ (reference sequence). This CDR3 spans 15 amino acids.

J is TRBJ1-2 and V is TRBV12-3 or TRBV12-4; D remains unclear. The CDR3 has 11 amino acids. With 3 bases removed from V and 8 bases from J, the gap between germline ends came to 7 bases. The CDR3 DNA reads TGTGCCAGCAGTTTTTCGGGAGGCTACACCTTC. It codes for CASSFSGGYTF.

This rearrangement joins TRBV21-1 to TRBJ1-1; TRBD1 is the table's D call, not checked against the DNA. TRBV21-1 is a documented pseudogene. The CDR3 spans 17 residues. CDR3 sequence reads: CASSMERTPREDTEAFF. The CDR3 DNA is TGTGCCAGCAGCATGGAACGGACACCGCGCGAAGACACTGAAGCTTTCTTT.

The chain couples TRBV7-2 to TRBJ2-2, with 7 bases matching TRBD1. V shed 0 bases, J shed 1 base, and the junction held 2 bases outside the gene matches. Germline lookup yields CDR1 SGHTA and CDR2 FQGNSA. CDR3 size: 16 residues. The CDR3 DNA reads TGTGCCAGCAGCTTAGCTCGGACAGGGAACACCGGGGAGCTGTTTTTT. This gives the protein CASSLARTGNTGELFF.

The chain couples TRBV4-1 to TRBJ2-3, with 13 bases matching TRBD2. J lost 3 bases, V lost 4 bases, and 7 bases had no gene match. Germline V gene sequence: CDR1 MGHRA, CDR2 YSYEKL. The length of the CDR3 is 17 residues. CDR3 residues: CASSLLTSGRPTDTQYF. The CDR3 nucleotides read TGCGCCAGCAGCCTCCTGACTAGCGGGAGGCCGACAGATACGCAGTATTTT.

The gene calls are TRBV12-3 or TRBV12-4 and TRBJ2-2; 7 bases align to TRBD1. V shed 7 bases and J 4 bases; nucleotides not matched to a gene: 3. The CDR3 spans 13 residues. The CDR3 loop is CASTGTVTGELFF. CDR3 nucleotide sequence: TGTGCCAGCACCGGGACAGTCACCGGGGAGCTGTTTTTT.

The rearrangement links TRBV6-5 to TRBJ2-1; TRBD2 agrees at 10 bases. This CDR3 spans 16 amino acids. After removal of 4 bases from V and 5 bases from J, the junction contained 8 bases not matched to a gene. The germline gives CDR1 MNHEY, CDR2 SVGAGI. The CDR3 loop is CASSSPAGGSNNEQFF. The DNA for the CDR3 is TGTGCCAGCAGTTCCCCAGCGGGAGGGTCGAACAATGAGCAGTTCTTC.

The J gene is TRBJ1-2, the V gene TRBV19, with TRBD1 identical over 11 bases. The junction had 6 bases not matched to a gene; V was cut back by 5 bases and J by 7 bases. The V gene's germline CDR1 is LNHDA and CDR2 SQIVND (reference sequence). This CDR3 contains 14 residues. The DNA of the CDR3 is TGTGCCAGTAGTCTCGAGGACAGGGGGCTTGGCTACACCTTC. It translates to CASSLEDRGLGYTF.

The chain carries TRBV11-2 and TRBJ2-7; 8 bases are shared with TRBD1. The CDR3 has 15 residues. CDR1 and CDR2 from the germline V gene are SGHAT and FQNNGV. J gave up 1 base and V 1 base, and 3 bases lay outside the gene matches. CDR3 nucleotides: TGTGCCAGCAGCTTAGGCAGGGGGCTTTCCTACGAGCAGTACTTC. Its translation: CASSLGRGLSYEQYF.

This chain joins TRBV5-1 and TRBJ1-2; TRBD1 matches at 9 bases. This CDR3 spans 14 amino acids. V shed 2 bases, J shed 4 bases, and the junction held 3 bases outside the gene matches. From germline, CDR1 is SGHRS and CDR2 YFSETQ. DNA for the CDR3: TGCGCCAGCAGCTTTACGACAGGGGGCTATGGCTACACCTTC. This codes for CASSFTTGGYGYTF. The full variable domain, rest sourced from reference TRBV5-1 and TRBJ1-2, is KAGVTQTPRYLIKTRGQQVTLSCSPISGHRSVSWYQQTPGQGLQFLFEYFSETQRNKGNFPGRFSGRQFSNSRSEMNVSTLELGDSALYLCASSFTTGGYGYTFGSGTRLTVV.

V usage is TRBV9 and J usage is TRBJ1-5, with TRBD1 as a possible D gene (6 bases). The CDR3 consists of 16 residues. The ends were cut back, 3 bases at V and 2 bases at J, with 15 bases in the middle. Germline V gives CDR1 SGDLS, CDR2 YYNGEE. As DNA, the CDR3 is TGTGCCAGCAGCGCCACGGCAGGGGTAGGCAATCAGCCCCAGCATTTT. This gives the protein CASSATAGVGNQPQHF.

This rearrangement joins TRBV5-1 to TRBJ1-5; 7 nucleotides line up with TRBD1. Trimming removed 0 bases from V and 4 bases from J; junction bases left unmatched: 1. The germline V gene has CDR1 SGHRS and CDR2 YFSETQ. This CDR3 region has 14 residues. The CDR3 nucleotides are TGCGCCAGCAGCTTGGGGGGACAGAATCAGCCCCAGCATTTT. It yields the protein CASSLGGQNQPQHF.

The chain combines TRBV5-4 with TRBJ1-2; D remains unclear. Germline V gene lookup returns CDR1 SGHNT and CDR2 YYREEE (reference sequence). The length of the CDR3 is 12 residues. Trimming removed 4 bases at V and 5 bases at J, with 9 bases between. CDR3 sequence reads: CASSPPRYGYTF. CDR3 nucleotides: TGTGCCAGCAGCCCGCCGAGATATGGCTACACCTTC.

This chain uses TRBV5-1 with TRBJ2-7, with 7 bases that match TRBD1. With 1 base clipped from V and 0 bases from J, the junction kept 1 base outside the gene matches. This CDR3 has 14 residues. Germline CDR1 is SGHRS and CDR2 is YFSETQ. The CDR3 nucleotides read TGCGCCAGCAGCTTGACAGGGGTCTCCTACGAGCAGTACTTC. It yields the protein CASSLTGVSYEQYF.

The chain employs TRBV7-2 and TRBJ1-3; D may be TRBD1 (6 bases). This CDR3 has 16 amino acids. V lost 2 bases and J lost 0, with 11 bases in between. CDR1 and CDR2 from the germline V gene are SGHTA and FQGNSA. DNA of the CDR3: TGTGCCAGCAGCTTATCCGGGACACCCTCTGGAAACACCATATATTTT. Its protein is CASSLSGTPSGNTIYF.

As to this clone: Distinct nucleotide sequences in the sample also encode this CDR3. This rearrangement joins TRBV7-2 to TRBJ2-7, with unresolved D. Trimming cost V 1 base and J 0 bases, with 4 bases left between them. Germline V gene data show CDR1 as SGHTA and CDR2 as FQGNSA. This CDR3 region has 13 residues. This CDR3 reads CASSLGLSYEQYF. The CDR3 coding sequence is TGTGCCAGCAGCTTAGGACTCTCCTACGAGCAGTACTTC.

The rearrangement uses TRBV7-9 and TRBJ2-3, with TRBD1 matching 9 bases. CDR3 size: 17 residues. Germline loops: CDR1 SEHNR, CDR2 FQNEAQ (reference sequence). V trimming: 1 base; J trimming: 4 bases; junction bases outside the gene matches: 9. CDR3 nucleotide sequence: TGTGCCAGCAGCTTAGTCCTAGGGACAGGGAGGCCAGATACGCAGTATTTT. Protein: CASSLVLGTGRPDTQYF.

The chain uses TRBV19 and TRBJ2-3; a weak D match, TRBD2 (5 bases). V shed 2 bases and J shed 8 bases, with 14 bases lying between them. This CDR3 has 14 residues. CDR1 and CDR2 from the germline V gene are LNHDA and SQIVND (reference sequence). DNA of the CDR3: TGTGCCAGTAGTATAAGCCTAGTCAGCGGTACGCAGTATTTT. This codes for CASSISLVSGTQYF. The whole variable domain, filled in from reference TRBV19 and TRBJ2-3, reads DGGITQSPKYLFRKEGQNVTLSCEQNLNHDAMYWYRQDPGQGLRLIYYSQIVNDFQKGDIAEGYSVSREKKESFPLTVTSAQKNPTAFYLCASSISLVSGTQYFGPGTRLTVL.

The V and J genes are TRBV5-8 and TRBJ2-1; weak D call: TRBD1 (5 bases). Germline-derived CDR1 and CDR2 are SGHTS and YDEGEE. With 4 bases removed from V and 10 bases from J, the gap between germline ends came to 15 bases. This CDR3 contains 13 residues. In DNA form, the CDR3 reads TGTGCCAGCAGCCGAATAGAAAGGACAGAGCAGTTCTTC. This translates into CASSRIERTEQFF.

The chain is built from TRBV27 and TRBJ1-1; D is undetermined. Trimming took off 5 bases at V and 0 bases at J, with 13 bases between the two ends. The CDR3 runs to 15 residues. The germline V gene encodes CDR1 MNHEY and CDR2 SMNVEV (reference sequence). CDR3 amino acids: CASSQQPMVNTEAFF. The CDR3 DNA is TGTGCCAGCAGTCAACAGCCGATGGTGAACACTGAAGCTTTCTTT.

The V and J genes are TRBV6-5 and TRBJ1-6; tentatively, D is TRBD1 (6 bases). The V end was cut by 6 bases, the J end by 8 bases, with 14 bases between. Germline-derived CDR1 and CDR2 are MNHEY and SVGAGI. The CDR3 contains 14 residues. CDR3 in amino acids: CASSDRSGYSPLHF. The CDR3 DNA follows: TGTGCCAGCAGCGACAGGTCAGGTTATTCACCCCTCCACTTT.

The CDR3 spells CATLDTSNYGYTF. The CDR3 nucleotides read TGTGCCACCTTAGACACATCTAACTATGGCTACACCTTC. The V gene is TRBV2, the J gene TRBJ1-2, with D uncertain. The V end lost 10 bases, the J end lost 0 bases, and 12 bases lay between the germline ends. CDR3 size: 13 residues. The V gene's germline CDR1 is SNHLY and CDR2 FYNNEI.